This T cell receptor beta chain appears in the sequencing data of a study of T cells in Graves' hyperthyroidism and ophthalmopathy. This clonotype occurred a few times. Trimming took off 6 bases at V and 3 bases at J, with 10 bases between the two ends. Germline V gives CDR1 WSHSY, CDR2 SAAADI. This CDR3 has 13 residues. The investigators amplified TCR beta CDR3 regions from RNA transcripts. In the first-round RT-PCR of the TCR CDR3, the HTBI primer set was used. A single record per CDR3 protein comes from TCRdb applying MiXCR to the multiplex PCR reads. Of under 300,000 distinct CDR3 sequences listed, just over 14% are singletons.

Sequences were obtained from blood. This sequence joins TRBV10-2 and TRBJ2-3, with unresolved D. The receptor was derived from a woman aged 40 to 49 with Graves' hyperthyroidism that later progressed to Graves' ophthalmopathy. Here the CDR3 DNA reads TGCGCCAGCAGGCAGACCTCGACAGATACGCAGTATTTT. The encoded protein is CASRQTSTDTQYF.